A single sample gave rise to the 20 T cell receptor beta chains below, sequenced in a study of T-cell reconstitution after alpha-beta-depleted transplantation in children. This sample's TCRbeta library carried unique molecular identifier barcodes. One entry per CDR3 protein, called by TCRdb with MiXCR from the PCR reads. The sample consists of some 240,000 distinct CDR3 sequences, about 9.6% of them appearing once. The sequencing here drew on PBMCs from the stem cell graft donor, taken from the stem cell graft. The origin of the receptors is a human donor who donated a stem cell graft to a child with SCID.

This clonotype was recorded many times. The CDR3: CASSVSGGLDTQYF. The CDR3 region has the DNA TGTGCCAGCAGCGTAAGCGGGGGCTTAGATACGCAGTATTTT. The rearrangement uses TRBV9 and TRBJ2-3, with 8 nucleotides matching TRBD2. The CDR3 has 14 amino acids. Per germline, CDR1 SGDLS and CDR2 YYNGEE. Losses at the gene ends were 1 base for V and 5 bases for J; bases not matched to a gene: 3.

This clonotype was observed at least ten times. The rearrangement uses TRBV3-1 and TRBJ2-7; 7 bases agree with TRBD1. CDR1 and CDR2 from the germline V gene are LGHDT and YNNKEL (reference sequence). The CDR3 is 16 amino acids. Trimming at V came to 0 bases and at J to 3 bases, leaving 8 bases not matched to a gene. The DNA for the CDR3 is TGTGCCAGCAGCCAAGAGGGTGACAGGGAAATCTACGAGCAGTACTTC. This sequence encodes CASSQEGDREIYEQYF.

This clonotype was counted ten times or more. The genes are TRBV6-5 and TRBJ2-5, with D tentatively TRBD1 (5 bases). Germline values: CDR1 MNHEY, CDR2 SVGAGI. V was pared by 4 bases and J by 1 base, with 10 bases between. The CDR3 runs 14 residues. The CDR3 loop is CASSLQVFQETQYF. The CDR3 DNA is TGTGCCAGCAGTTTACAGGTTTTCCAAGAGACCCAGTACTTC.

This clonotype has at least ten counts. The chain carries TRBV7-6 and TRBJ2-3, with 8 bases lining up with TRBD2. The CDR3 is 15 amino acids. V lost 5 bases to trimming and J lost 3 bases; unmatched junction nucleotides: 7. Germline values: CDR1 SGHVS, CDR2 FNYEAQ. The CDR3 protein is CASSLNTGGTDTQYF. CDR3 DNA: TGTGCCAGCAGCCTAAACACGGGGGGGACAGATACGCAGTATTTT.

This clonotype was detected many times. This rearrangement joins TRBV7-9 to TRBJ1-1; perhaps TRBD1 as D (6 bases). CDR3 length: 12 amino acids. Looked up from germline, CDR1 is SEHNR and CDR2 is FQNEAQ (reference sequence). The V gene lost 3 bases and the J gene lost 8 bases, with 10 bases spanning the gap. CDR3 in amino acids: CASSFLGTEAFF. The CDR3 DNA is TGTGCCAGCAGCTTTTTAGGGACAGAAGCTTTCTTT. The variable domain in full, with the rest retrieved from reference TRBV7-9 and TRBJ1-1, is DTGVSQNPRHKITKRGQNVTFRCDPISEHNRLYWYRQTLGQGPEFLTYFQNEAQLEKSRLLSDRFSAERPKGSFSTLEIQRTEQGDSAMYLCASSFLGTEAFFGQGTRLTVV.

Many counts were recorded for this clonotype. The chain combines TRBV7-8 with TRBJ2-3; 9 bases fit TRBD2. CDR1 is SGHVS, CDR2 FQNEAQ, per germline. The CDR3 has 15 amino acids. Unmatched junction bases numbered 7, after V lost 4 bases and J lost 5 bases. Here the CDR3 reads CASSWGSGGKDTQYF. As DNA, the CDR3 is TGTGCCAGCAGCTGGGGTAGCGGGGGCAAAGATACGCAGTATTTT. Filled out from reference TRBV7-8 and TRBJ2-3, the complete variable domain reads GAGVSQSPRYKVAKRGQDVALRCDPISGHVSLFWYQQALGQGPEFLTYFQNEAQLDKSGLPSDRFFAERPEGSVSTLKIQRTQQEDSAVYLCASSWGSGGKDTQYFGPGTRLTVL.

This clonotype was detected many times. This rearrangement joins TRBV4-3 to TRBJ1-2, with a weak D call TRBD1 (6 bases). Trimming shortened V by 0 bases and J by 1 base, and 15 bases separated the two germline ends. The germline CDR1 and CDR2 sequences are LGHNA and YSLEER. This CDR3 comprises 17 residues. CDR3 protein: CASSQDAGADLNYGYTF. As DNA, the CDR3 is TGCGCCAGCAGCCAAGATGCGGGGGCCGACCTTAACTATGGCTACACCTTC.

The chain combines TRBV2 with TRBJ2-5; 12 bases are shared with TRBD2. The CDR3 runs to 17 residues. Germline V CDR1 and CDR2: SNHLY, FYNNEI. J lost 4 bases, V lost 0 bases, and 6 bases had no gene match. The CDR3 sequence: CASSEALLAGGRETQYF. The CDR3 nucleotides are TGTGCCAGCAGTGAAGCGCTTCTAGCGGGGGGGCGAGAGACCCAGTACTTC.

This clonotype was seen only a few times. The chain has TRBV20-1 and TRBJ1-6; D call uncertain. The ends were cut back, 6 bases at V and 2 bases at J, with 14 bases in the middle. CDR3 size: 15 residues. Germline-derived CDR1 and CDR2 are DFQATT and SNEGSKA (reference sequence). CDR3 sequence reads: CSAYETKTYNSPLHF. In DNA, the CDR3 is TGCAGTGCCTACGAGACAAAAACCTATAATTCACCCCTCCACTTT.

This clonotype has a handful of counts. A single base separates this from a much larger clone, so it may be a read error. The rearrangement links TRBV20-1 to TRBJ1-2; no firm D call. The CDR3 is made up of 17 amino acids. Germline CDR1 is DFQATT and CDR2 is SNEGSKA (reference sequence). The CDR3 DNA reads as TGCTGTGCTAGAGATCTCAAATGGGGATTTTCAAACTATGGCTACACCTTC. Translating it yields CCARDLKWGFSNYGYTF.

In the case of this clonotype: A much larger clonotype is one base distant, so this may be a read error. The chain combines TRBV7-8 with TRBJ2-7, with unresolved D. The germline CDR1 and CDR2 sequences are SGHVS and FQNEAQ. The CDR3 totals 14 residues. V was trimmed by 0 bases and J by 4 bases, leaving 10 bases between them. The CDR3 is CASSLAVARYEQYF. In DNA form, the CDR3 reads TGTGCCAGCAGCTTAGCAGTGGCCAGGTACGAGCAGTACTTC.

This clonotype was observed many times. The chain employs TRBV15 and TRBJ2-3, with D possibly matching TRBD2 (6 bases). The V gene's germline CDR1 is LNHNV and CDR2 YYDKDF (reference sequence). The CDR3 length is 16 residues. V lost 3 bases and J lost 4, with 17 bases in between. CDR3 in DNA: TGTGCCACCAGCAGTATAGCCGGGGGTGGGGCAGATACGCAGTATTTT. As protein: CATSSIAGGGADTQYF.

This clonotype has ten or more counts. The chain recombines TRBV28 with TRBJ2-7, with 10 bases matching TRBD1. Per the germline V gene, CDR1 is MDHEN and CDR2 is SYDVKM. The V gene end was trimmed by 4 bases and the J gene end by 4 bases; junction bases not matched to a gene: 19. The CDR3 runs to 19 residues. The CDR3: CASSSDFPGQGTASYEQYF. The CDR3 DNA reads TGTGCCAGCAGTTCCGACTTCCCGGGACAGGGGACGGCTTCTTACGAGCAGTACTTC.

This clonotype was counted at least ten times. The J gene is TRBJ1-5, the V gene TRBV4-2; TRBD1 is a possible D gene (6 bases). Trimming left V 3 bases short and J 6 bases short, with 18 bases between. There are 16 residues in the CDR3. The germline V gene encodes CDR1 LGHNA and CDR2 YNFKEQ. The CDR3 sequence: CASSQELGQLSQPQHF. Here the CDR3 DNA reads TGTGCCAGCAGCCAGGAACTCGGACAGCTAAGTCAGCCCCAGCATTTT.

This clonotype was observed many times. This chain connects TRBV7-7 to TRBJ1-4; 8 bases agree with TRBD1. Germline V CDR1 and CDR2: SSHAT, FNYEAQ (reference sequence). Trimming removed 5 bases from V and 8 bases from J; junction bases left unmatched: 4. The CDR3 extends over 13 amino acids. The CDR3 here is CASSQGTGEKLFF. In DNA form, the CDR3 reads TGTGCCAGCAGCCAAGGGACAGGCGAAAAACTGTTTTTT.

The V gene is TRBV5-1, the J gene TRBJ2-7; 7 positions match TRBD2. There are 15 residues in the CDR3. Germline CDR1 SGHRS, CDR2 YFSETQ. The trim removed 4 bases at V and 0 bases at J, leaving 7 bases unmatched. The CDR3 DNA follows: TGCGCCAGCAGCCCAATGTCGGGGGGCTCCTACGAGCAGTACTTC. This encodes CASSPMSGGSYEQYF. The variable domain in full, with the rest retrieved from reference TRBV5-1 and TRBJ2-7, is KAGVTQTPRYLIKTRGQQVTLSCSPISGHRSVSWYQQTPGQGLQFLFEYFSETQRNKGNFPGRFSGRQFSNSRSEMNVSTLELGDSALYLCASSPMSGGSYEQYFGPGTRLTVT.

The table lists this clonotype with many counts. The rearrangement links TRBV2 to TRBJ1-5; a weak D match, TRBD1 (5 bases). V was trimmed by 3 bases and J by 8 bases, leaving 14 bases between them. The germline V gene encodes CDR1 SNHLY and CDR2 FYNNEI. The CDR3 totals 14 residues. CDR3 region: CASSDDDSFKPQHF. CDR3 coding DNA: TGTGCCAGCAGTGATGACGACAGCTTTAAGCCCCAGCATTTT.

This clonotype came up many times. This chain joins TRBV5-1 and TRBJ2-1, with 10 nucleotides matching TRBD2. CDR1 is SGHRS, CDR2 YFSETQ, per germline. CDR3 length equals 18 residues. Losses at the gene ends were 4 bases for V and 7 bases for J; bases not matched to a gene: 17. CDR3 coding DNA: TGCGCCAGCAGCCGGGTACCCATTAGCGGGGGGATCATTAATGAGCAGTTCTTC. It encodes CASSRVPISGGIINEQFF.

This clonotype was seen ten or more times. The V gene is TRBV5-1, the J gene TRBJ2-5; D uncertain. V lost 1 base, J lost 4 bases, and 11 bases lay in between. Germline CDR1 SGHRS, CDR2 YFSETQ. The CDR3 has 14 amino acids. The DNA for the CDR3 is TGCGCCAGCAGCTTGACGGTGGGTGGAGAGACCCAGTACTTC. Its translation is CASSLTVGGETQYF.

On this clonotype: Relative to the germline gene, one junction end is altered; a read error may explain this. As DNA, the CDR3 is TGTGTCTGGAGCGTCGGGAAGGGTAGACAAGAGACCCAGTACTTC. This translates into CVWSVGKGRQETQYF. The V gene is TRBV30, the J gene TRBJ2-5, with D possibly being TRBD2 (5 bases). The CDR3 has 15 amino acids. CDR1 is GTSNPN and CDR2 is SVGIG in the germline V gene (reference sequence).